This T cell receptor (beta chain) was found in a study of T cells in Graves' hyperthyroidism and ophthalmopathy. Study outcomes and limitations: Before onset, by a median of about six months, the model predicted ophthalmopathy. Most expanded thyroid clonotypes above 0.001 also appeared in blood.

An absence of ophthalmopathy progression within 18 months meant stable Graves' hyperthyroidism. Together with thyroid ultrasound, orbital computed tomography, serum thyroxine and TRAb, clinical symptoms were used for diagnoses. TCR beta CDR3 regions were amplified from RNA transcripts. The HTBI primer set served for first-round RT-PCR of the TCR CDR3. Each CDR3 protein is one row after TCRdb ran MiXCR on the multiplex PCR reads. This table holds hundreds of thousands of distinct CDR3 sequences, 35% to 55% found once. Notes on this clonotype: The antigen is unknown. The junction does not match germline at one end; this may be a read error.

The CDR3 totals 13 residues. Looked up from germline, CDR1 is SGHRS and CDR2 is YFSETQ. This chain uses TRBV5-1 with TRBJ1-1; D gene ambiguous. Sequenced: peripheral blood or thyroid tissue (not recorded which). The receptor comes from a young woman with Graves' hyperthyroidism. In nucleotides, the CDR3 is TGTGCCAGCAGCTTGGGATGGAGCACTGAAGCTCTCTTT. This sequence encodes CASSLGWSTEALF.